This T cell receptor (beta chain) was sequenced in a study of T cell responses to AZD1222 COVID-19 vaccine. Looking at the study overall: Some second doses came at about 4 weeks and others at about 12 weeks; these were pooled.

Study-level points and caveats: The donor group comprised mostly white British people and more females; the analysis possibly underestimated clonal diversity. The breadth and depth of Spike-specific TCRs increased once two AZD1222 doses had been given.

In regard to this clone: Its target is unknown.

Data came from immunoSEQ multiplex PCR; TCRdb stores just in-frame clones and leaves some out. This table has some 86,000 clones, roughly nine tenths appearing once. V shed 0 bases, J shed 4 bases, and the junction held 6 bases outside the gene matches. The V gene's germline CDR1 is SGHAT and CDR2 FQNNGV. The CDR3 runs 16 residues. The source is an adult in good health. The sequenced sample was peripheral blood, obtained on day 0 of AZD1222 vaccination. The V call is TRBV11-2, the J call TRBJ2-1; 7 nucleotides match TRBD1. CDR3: CASSLDPGTDYNEQFF. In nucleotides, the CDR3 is TGTGCCAGCAGCTTAGATCCAGGGACAGATTACAATGAGCAGTTCTTC.